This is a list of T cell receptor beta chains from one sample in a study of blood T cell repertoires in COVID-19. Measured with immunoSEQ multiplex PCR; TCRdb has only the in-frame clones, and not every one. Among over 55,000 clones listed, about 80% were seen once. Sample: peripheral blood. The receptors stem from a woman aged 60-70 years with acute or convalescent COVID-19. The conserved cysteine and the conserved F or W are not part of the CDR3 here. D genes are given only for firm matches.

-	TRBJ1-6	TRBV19	ASTGEGNSPLH
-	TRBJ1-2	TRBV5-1	ASSLGQGLNYGYT
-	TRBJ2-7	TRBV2	ASSSRGQSYEQY
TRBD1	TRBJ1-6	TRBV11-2	ASSLGQGASPLH
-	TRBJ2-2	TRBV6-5	ASLDRQNTGELF
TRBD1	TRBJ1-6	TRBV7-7	ASSLVRGTVQPLH
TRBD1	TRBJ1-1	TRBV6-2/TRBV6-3	ASSFEITGGTEAF
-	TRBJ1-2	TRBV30	AWSGGVRSYGYT
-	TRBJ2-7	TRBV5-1	ASSLVGGTYEQY
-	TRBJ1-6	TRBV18	ASSYDRNSPLH
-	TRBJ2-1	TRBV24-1	ATSDSLGVYNEQF
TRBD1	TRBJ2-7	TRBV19	ASSAGTAEEQY
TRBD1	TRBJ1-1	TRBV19	ASSQGVITEAF
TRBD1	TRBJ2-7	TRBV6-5	ASSYQGQGPYEQY
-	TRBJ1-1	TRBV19	ASSIGRVGTRAF
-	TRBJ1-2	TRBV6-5	ASTLRGGGYGYT
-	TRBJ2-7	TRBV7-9	ASSHGPEQY
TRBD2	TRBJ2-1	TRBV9	ASSSVGGGPNEQF
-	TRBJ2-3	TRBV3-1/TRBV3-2	ASSQEVALASTDTQY
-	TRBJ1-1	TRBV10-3	AIGATDPAEAF
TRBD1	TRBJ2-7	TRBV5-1	ASSFLPPGQGPYEQY
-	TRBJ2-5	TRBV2	ASRRDFQETQY
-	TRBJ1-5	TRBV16	ASSQRGLNNQPQH
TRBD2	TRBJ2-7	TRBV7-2	ASSSTSGGASYEQY
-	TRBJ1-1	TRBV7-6	ASSLELPGYTEAF
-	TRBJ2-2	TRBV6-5	ASKEGADTGELF